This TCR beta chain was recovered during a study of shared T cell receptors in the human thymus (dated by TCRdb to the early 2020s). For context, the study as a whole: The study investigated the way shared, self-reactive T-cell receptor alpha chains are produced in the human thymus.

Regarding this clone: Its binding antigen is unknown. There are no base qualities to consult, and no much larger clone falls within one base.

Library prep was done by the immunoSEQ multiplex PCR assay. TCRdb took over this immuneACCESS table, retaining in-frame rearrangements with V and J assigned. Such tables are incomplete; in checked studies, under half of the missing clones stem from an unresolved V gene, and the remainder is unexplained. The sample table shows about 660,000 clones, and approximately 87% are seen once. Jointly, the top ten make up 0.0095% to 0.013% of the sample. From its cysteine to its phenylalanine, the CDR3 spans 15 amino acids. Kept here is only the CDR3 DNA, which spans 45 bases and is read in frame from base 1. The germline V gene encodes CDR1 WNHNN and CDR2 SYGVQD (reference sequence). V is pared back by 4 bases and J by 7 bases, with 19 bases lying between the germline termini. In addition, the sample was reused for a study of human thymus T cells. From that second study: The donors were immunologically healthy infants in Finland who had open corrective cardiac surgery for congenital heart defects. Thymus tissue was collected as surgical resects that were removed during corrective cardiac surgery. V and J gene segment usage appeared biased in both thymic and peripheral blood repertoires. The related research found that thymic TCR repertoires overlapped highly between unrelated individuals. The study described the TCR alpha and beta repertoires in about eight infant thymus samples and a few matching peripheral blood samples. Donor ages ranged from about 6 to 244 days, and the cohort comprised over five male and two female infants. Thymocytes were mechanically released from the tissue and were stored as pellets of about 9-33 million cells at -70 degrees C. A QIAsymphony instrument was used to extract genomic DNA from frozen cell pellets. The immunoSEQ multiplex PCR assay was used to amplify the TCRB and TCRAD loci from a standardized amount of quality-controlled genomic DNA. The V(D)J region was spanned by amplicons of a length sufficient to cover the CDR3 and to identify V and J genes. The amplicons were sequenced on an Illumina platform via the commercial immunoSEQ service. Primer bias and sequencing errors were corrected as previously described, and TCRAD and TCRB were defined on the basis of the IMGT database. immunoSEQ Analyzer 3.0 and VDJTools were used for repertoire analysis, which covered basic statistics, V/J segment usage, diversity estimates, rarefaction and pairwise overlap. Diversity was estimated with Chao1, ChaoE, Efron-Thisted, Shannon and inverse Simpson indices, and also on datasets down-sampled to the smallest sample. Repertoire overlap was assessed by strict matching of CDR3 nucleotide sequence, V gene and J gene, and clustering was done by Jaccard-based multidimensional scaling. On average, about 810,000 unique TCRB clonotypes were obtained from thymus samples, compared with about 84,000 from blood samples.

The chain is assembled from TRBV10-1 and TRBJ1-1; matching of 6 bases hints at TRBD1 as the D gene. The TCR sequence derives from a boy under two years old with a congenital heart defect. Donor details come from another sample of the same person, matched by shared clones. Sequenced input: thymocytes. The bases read TGCGCCAGCAGTGCCCCGGGGGGAAGGGGGATTGAAGCTTTCTTT. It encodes CASSAPGGRGIEAFF.